This T cell receptor (beta chain) was obtained from a study of cytomegalovirus exposure and HLA in healthy donors. Study summary: Around 85 million unique TCR sequences came from HLA-typed donors in an early release.

Study observations and caveats: It has been reported that TCR beta sequences accurately predicted the HLA-A and HLA-B alleles of most subjects. The authors later found TCR association rates varying by HLA locus, with DRB1 most and HLA-C fewest. Presence/absence comparisons presumed near-even sequencing depth among donors.

The CDR3 loop spans 16 amino acids. Trimming left V 6 bases short and J 8 bases short, with 25 bases between. Germline V gene data show CDR1 as MDHEN and CDR2 as SYDVKM. As for this clone: Its antigen remains unidentified.

Primers for the PCR totalled 60 Vbeta and 13 Jbeta. The protocol was immunoSEQ multiplex PCR, while the TCRdb copy is restricted to in-frame clones and leaves out a portion. The sample contains 50,000 to 60,000 clones, more than 75% of which appear only once. This TCR derives from a female donor in good health and CMV-seronegative. The chain employs TRBV28 and TRBJ1-2; TRBD1 might be the D (6 bases). Sequencing was done on a sample of PBMCs. CDR3 in amino acids: CASRVAAKGGLVGYTF. The CDR3 nucleotides read TGTGCCAGCAGGGTTGCGGCGAAGGGGGGGTTAGTAGGCTACACCTTC.